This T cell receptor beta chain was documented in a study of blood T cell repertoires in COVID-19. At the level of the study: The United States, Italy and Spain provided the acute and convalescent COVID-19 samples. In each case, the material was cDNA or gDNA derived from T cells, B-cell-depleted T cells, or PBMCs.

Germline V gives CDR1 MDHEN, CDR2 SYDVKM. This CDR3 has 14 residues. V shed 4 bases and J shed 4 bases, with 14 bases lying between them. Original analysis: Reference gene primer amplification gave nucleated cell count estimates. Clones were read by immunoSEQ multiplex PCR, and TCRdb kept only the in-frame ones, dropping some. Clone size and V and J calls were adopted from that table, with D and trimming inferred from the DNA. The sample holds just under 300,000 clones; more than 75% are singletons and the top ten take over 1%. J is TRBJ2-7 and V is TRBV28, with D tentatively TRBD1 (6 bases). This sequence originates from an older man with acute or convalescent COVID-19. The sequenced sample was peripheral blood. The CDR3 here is CASSSGQRTYEQYF. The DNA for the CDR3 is TGTGCCAGCAGTTCCGGACAGAGAACTTACGAGCAGTACTTC.